Below, one T cell receptor (beta chain) is given with its context. Assay used: immunoSEQ multiplex PCR; TCRdb lists only in-frame clones, some missing. Of roughly 150,000 clones detected, roughly 92% appear once; the ten largest clones hold about 2.5%. The sample belongs to a study of T cell responses to AZD1222 COVID-19 vaccine. CDR1 and CDR2 from the germline V gene are MNHEY and SVGAGI. Deletions cut 8 bases from V and 5 bases from J, with 9 bases between. This CDR3 spans 11 amino acids. This receptor was identified in an adult in good health. The sequencing here drew on peripheral blood, taken on day 0 of AZD1222 vaccination. The chain links TRBV6-5 to TRBJ2-5; D is uncertain. CDR3 sequence: CASEDAETQYF. CDR3 nucleotide sequence: TGTGCCAGCGAAGACGCCGAGACCCAGTACTTC.